This TCR beta chain comes out of a study of shared clonotypes between healthy human individuals. Findings and caveats of the study: Sampling included only blood; tissue repertoires likely differ.

Investigators divided CD4+ cells into CD45RA+ naive and CD45RA-negative memory subsets. Concerning this clone: Its antigen is currently unknown.

Here immunoSEQ multiplex PCR was the method, and the copy in TCRdb shows in-frame clones only, minus some. The repertoire holds approximately 2.5 million clones, more than 80% seen once, with over 0.12% in the top ten. CDR3 length equals 15 residues. V lost 4 bases to trimming and J lost 0 bases, with 10 bases between them. The germline V gene encodes CDR1 SGHRS and CDR2 YFSETQ. The sequence came from a man between 18 and 29 years old in good health. V and J are TRBV5-1 and TRBJ2-2, with D possibly matching TRBD1 (6 bases). Input material: naive CD4+ T cells sorted from blood. The sample's subset: CD45RA+ positively selected. The CDR3 DNA follows: TGCGCCAGCAGCATACGGACAGCGAACACCGGGGAGCTGTTTTTT. Its translation is CASSIRTANTGELFF.